This T cell receptor (beta chain) appears in the sequencing data of a study of T cell responses to AZD1222 COVID-19 vaccine. Notes on the study in general: At baseline, seropositivity was found in only five or six AZD1222 recipients.

Method: immunoSEQ multiplex PCR; TCRdb's copy keeps in-frame clones and lacks some. The sample yields about 120,000 clones, about 90% seen once. In the case of this clone: Its specificity is unknown.

The specimen was peripheral blood, collected on day 0 of AZD1222 vaccination. The receptor was derived from an adult in good health.

This chain's CDR3 is CASSQDRSTSSYEQYF. CDR3 sequence (DNA): TGCGCCAGCAGCCAAGATCGGAGCACTAGCTCCTACGAGCAGTACTTC. The chain has TRBV4-1 and TRBJ2-7; D is perhaps TRBD2 (5 bases). The CDR3 covers 16 residues. Trimming removed 0 bases from V and 0 bases from J, with 12 bases in between. Germline values: CDR1 MGHRA, CDR2 YSYEKL.